These 2 T cell receptor beta chains share one sample of origin, sequenced in a study of post-analysis software for immune sequencing data. The antigens of these receptors remain unknown. Study-wide results and limits: When patients were compared with controls, a handful of TRBV segments were more frequent, TRBV5-6, TRBV5-1 and TRBV20-1 among them.

Sequencing libraries made from TCR beta cDNA carried unique molecular identifiers. TCRdb re-derived calls from the PCR reads in MiXCR, one entry per CDR3 protein. The sample yields fewer than 550,000 distinct CDR3 sequences, less than 40% seen once. Sequenced material: blood. The source is a girl aged 2 to 17 with multiple sclerosis.

In this sample, this clonotype turned up a few times. The junction departs from the called germline gene at one end, perhaps through a read error. This chain connects TRBV6-1 to TRBJ2-5, with TRBD2 identical over 9 bases. Germline lookup yields CDR1 MNHNS and CDR2 SASEGT. The CDR3 sequence is 14 residues long. The CDR3 loop is CAGSKRGAIETQYF. Written as DNA, the CDR3 is TGTGCCGGCAGTAAGCGGGGGGCGATCGAGACCCAGTACTTC.

V usage is TRBV6-2 or TRBV6-3 and J usage is TRBJ1-5; weak D call: TRBD1 (5 bases). Germline values: CDR1 MNHEY, CDR2 SVGEGT. The V end was cut by 4 bases, the J end by 2 bases, with 12 bases between. The CDR3 contains 15 residues. The CDR3 reads CASSSPRQRNQPQHF. The CDR3, as DNA: TGTGCCAGCAGTTCCCCTCGACAGCGCAATCAGCCCCAGCATTTT.